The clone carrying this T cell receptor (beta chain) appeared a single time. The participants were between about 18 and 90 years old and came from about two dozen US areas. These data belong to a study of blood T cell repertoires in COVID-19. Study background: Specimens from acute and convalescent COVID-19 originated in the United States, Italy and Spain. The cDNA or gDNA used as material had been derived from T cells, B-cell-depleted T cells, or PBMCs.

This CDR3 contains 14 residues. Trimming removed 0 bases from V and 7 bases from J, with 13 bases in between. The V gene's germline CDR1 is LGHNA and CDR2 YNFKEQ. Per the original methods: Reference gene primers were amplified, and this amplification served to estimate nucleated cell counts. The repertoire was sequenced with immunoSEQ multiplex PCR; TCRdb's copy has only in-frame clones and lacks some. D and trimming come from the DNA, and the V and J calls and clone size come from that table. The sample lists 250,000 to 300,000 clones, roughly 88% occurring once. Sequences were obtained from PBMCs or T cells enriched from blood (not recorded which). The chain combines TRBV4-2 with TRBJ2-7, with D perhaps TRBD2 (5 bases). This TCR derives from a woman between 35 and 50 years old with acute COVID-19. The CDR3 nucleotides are TGTGCCAGCAGCCAAGACGGTGAGGGTTGGGAGCAGTACTTC. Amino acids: CASSQDGEGWEQYF.